This TCR beta chain appears in the sequencing data of a study of shared clonotypes between healthy human individuals (dated by TCRdb to 2018 to 2020). In terms of the full investigation: A couple of women and a few men aged 18 to 49 years were included in the cohort. The study deeply sequenced blood TCR repertoires of roughly five healthy adults to estimate repertoire size and the extent of clonotype sharing between individuals. Each donor's leukapheresis produced roughly between about 0.9 and 9.5 billion PBMCs. For each donor, three plates each were used for CD4 naive and CD4 memory, two plates were used for CD8 naive, and one plate was used for CD8 memory. Different laboratories and diverse techniques were used to prepare libraries and sequence TCR repertoires, to increase sequencing depth and limit assay-specific biases.

The investigation overall reported the following: The small number of donors limited the genetic and exposure-history diversity represented. Even with the large sequencing depth, rarefaction of the sorted-subset datasets indicated that sequencing was incomplete. Pairwise subsampling led to the expectation that sequencing depth would affect the degree of clonotype sharing among donors. Estimated clonotype richness was generally larger for naive than for memory subsets. Compared with non-shared clonotypes, clonotypes shared by all four sorted-subset donors had higher generation probabilities. When a few donors were compared, the shared fraction of clonotypes was about 5.5% for naive CD4, 3% to 4% for naive CD8, 2% to 2.5% for memory CD4, and 0.35% to 0.5% for memory CD8. Only blood was sampled, and tissue TCR repertoires likely differ from those in blood.

Using the deep immunoSEQ assay, multiplex PCR amplified TCR CDR3 regions from genomic DNA. Extracted genomic DNA from each cell subset was spread evenly across all wells of several immunoSEQ 96-well plates, with each plate serving as a replicate. For sorted subsets, roughly 200 ng of genomic DNA, equivalent to roughly 33,000 T cell genomes, went into each replicate PCR. Purified libraries were quantified with a Qubit 3.0 fluorometer, sized on a Bioanalyzer 2100, and re-quantified with the KAPA Library Quantification kit. Every immunoSEQ 96-well plate was sequenced on a dedicated single-read 150-cycle Illumina NextSeq 550 flow cell. The study's own analysis went as follows. Because only junctional sequences without quality scores were contained in the immunoSEQ output, filtering matching that applied to full-length reads could not be performed. To assign V/J genes and CDR3, sequences were annotated using PyIR, a Python wrapper for IgBLAST v1.9, with IMGT germline references. Reads were filtered out if the reads had weak V/J assignments (E-value above 1e-6), no CDR3, stop codons, out-of-frame junctions, or ambiguous translated residues. V3J clonotypes were defined by identical inferred V gene, J gene, and CDR3 amino acid sequence. To compute the percentage overlap between repertoires, the number of shared unique clonotypes was divided by the size of the smaller repertoire. Repertoire richness was assessed with RTK rarefaction, the Chao1 estimator, and Recon v2.1 estimates of unobserved clonotypes. For all TCRbeta clonotypes obtained by the gDNA method from four donors, generation probabilities were computed with OLGA. TCRdb limited this immuneACCESS table to in-frame rearrangements with V and J called. A share of clones is missing; checked studies link under half to unresolved V genes, and the rest is unexplained. That table is the source of V, J and clone size, and D and trimming were worked out from the DNA. This sample holds about 1.5 million clones; approximately 98% were observed only once. The ten largest make up around 0.47% of the sample.

Of note for this clone: No cognate antigen has been identified for it. No base quality values were provided; no much bigger clone lies one nucleotide off.

CDR1 and CDR2 are read off the germline V gene (reference sequence) as SEHNR and FQNEAQ. The germline V end is reduced by 3 bases and the J end by 1 base; junction bases left unmatched: 11. From the cysteine through the phenylalanine, the CDR3 covers 18 amino acids. Of the read, only the CDR3 DNA is kept; its 54 bases are in frame from base 1. Healthy HIV-negative adults with no recently reported acute infections or vaccinations were included as donors. Every donor was a Caucasian adult living in Nashville, Tennessee, USA. CD4+ T cells were enriched by magnetic negative selection; naive cells were then positively selected on CD45RA, and the negative fraction formed the memory subset. After blood collection by leukapheresis, PBMCs were isolated using Ficoll-Histopaque density gradient centrifugation and then cryopreserved in the vapor phase of liquid nitrogen. Analytical flow cytometry was used to check the purity and quantity of each magnetically sorted T cell population. Genomic DNA was isolated from each sorted fraction and quantified by UV absorbance on a Nanodrop 2000c.

The V and J segments used are TRBV7-9 and TRBJ2-7; 11 central nucleotides agree with TRBD2. This TCR was sampled from a man aged 25 to 45 in good health. Sample: naive CD4+ T cells sorted from blood. What this sample's cell subset or site label stands for: CD45RA+ positively selected. The CDR3 reads as follows: CASSFSVQTSGSSYEQYF. The nucleotides read TGTGCCAGCAGCTTCAGTGTCCAAACTAGCGGGAGTTCCTACGAGCAGTACTTC.